This T cell receptor (beta chain) is drawn from a study of radiation and T cells in renal cell carcinoma. Study as a whole: Nephrectomy followed 15 Gy stereotactic body radiation by 4 weeks.

This sample's time point: baseline pretreatment blood. Treatment reported: 15 Gy SBRT to primary tumor, nephrectomy 4 weeks later. This renal cell carcinoma was of the clear cell type. The assay was immunoSEQ multiplex PCR, and TCRdb's table has in-frame clones only and misses some. This table holds approximately 100,000 clones, about 86% found once. Study observations and caveats: In blood, top tumor clones expanded by 2 weeks, shrinking by 4.

For this clone: Its antigen remains unidentified.

Germline-derived CDR1 and CDR2 are MNHEY and SVGAGI. CDR3 length equals 15 residues. The ends lost 2 bases at V and 6 bases at J; junction bases unmatched: 6. The chain carries TRBV6-5 and TRBJ2-7; TRBD2 matches 11 bases. The clonotype comes from a man in his fifties with renal cell carcinoma. Material: blood, obtained from a patient whose treatment included radiotherapy and nephrectomy. CDR3: CASSYSSGGASEQYF. In DNA form, the CDR3 reads TGTGCCAGCAGTTACAGTAGCGGGGGGGCCTCCGAGCAGTACTTC.